This T cell receptor (beta chain) was retrieved from a study of blood T cells in healthy people across ages. With 1 base removed from V and 7 bases from J, the gap between germline ends came to 11 bases. CDR1 SEHNR and CDR2 FQNEAQ come from the germline V gene (reference sequence). The CDR3 loop spans 14 amino acids. Through a sample-barcoded 5' primer and a J-beta primer mix, a second PCR was run for roughly 7 to 11 cycles. Per-sample output comprised a minimum of 3 million paired-end reads containing CDR3. TCRdb ran MiXCR on the 5' RACE reads and lists one entry per CDR3 protein. The sample has roughly 1,500,000 distinct CDR3 sequences, around 36% seen once; the top ten hold around 11%. This clonotype was picked up one time. Its antigen is currently unknown. Regarding the study as a whole: Observed TCR beta diversity per million T cells went down as age went up. This fall followed a roughly linear course with age. It was the long-lived donors that had more naive CD4+ cells and higher diversity than aged donors.

Material for sequencing was blood. The chain recombines TRBV7-9 with TRBJ1-3; D uncertain. The TCR comes from a woman between 25 and 40 years old in good health. CDR3 protein: CASSLEGGRNTIYF. CDR3 DNA sequence: TGTGCCAGCAGCTTAGAGGGCGGGAGGAACACCATATATTTT.